The 15 T cell receptor beta chains listed next were all sequenced from one sample in a study of blood T cell repertoires in COVID-19 (TCRdb year 2020). Library construction relied on the immunoSEQ multiplex PCR assay. In its TCRdb copy, this immuneACCESS table keeps in-frame sequences only and misses some clones. Where compared with another copy, unresolved V genes explain less than half of these, and the others have no known cause. The sample yields more than 250,000 clones; 75% to 90% were counted once. The ten largest clonotypes hold roughly 2.3% of the sample. Sequenced input: PBMCs or T cells enriched from blood (not recorded which). Source of these receptors: a man in his thirties or forties who had recovered from COVID-19.

The CDR3 reads CASSPPAGYEQYF. The CDR3 nucleotides are TGTGCCAGCTCACCACCGGCGGGCTACGAGCAGTACTTC. The chain joins TRBV18 to TRBJ2-7, with a possible D match to TRBD2 (5 bases). This CDR3 has 13 amino acids. V lost 0 bases and J lost 3, with 6 bases in between. Per the germline V gene, CDR1 is KGHSH and CDR2 is LQKENI.

This clone has more than one count but fewer than ten. The chain combines TRBV6-2 or TRBV6-3 with TRBJ1-1; D is ambiguous. Per germline, CDR1 MNHEY and CDR2 SVGEGT. The CDR3 is 13 residues long. The V and J ends lost 6 bases and 4 bases respectively, with 12 bases between them. The CDR3 coding sequence is TGTGCCAGCAGCCCCTATAGAGGCACTGAAGCTTTCTTT. This sequence encodes CASSPYRGTEAFF.

The chain employs TRBV3-1 (or the pseudogene TRBV3-2) and TRBJ2-5; 7 nucleotides match TRBD2. The germline CDR1 and CDR2 sequences are LGHDT and YNNKEL (reference sequence). This CDR3 is built from 14 residues. Trimming took 4 bases from V and 5 from J; bases not matched to a gene: 7. The DNA of the CDR3 is TGTGCCAGCAGCCGAGTGGCGGGGGAGGAGACCCAGTACTTC. Translated: CASSRVAGEETQYF.

The chain is built from TRBV10-2 and TRBJ1-2; weak D call: TRBD1 (6 bases). V lost 11 bases and J lost 2, with 18 bases in between. CDR1 is WSHSY, CDR2 SAAADI, per germline. The CDR3 covers 14 residues. The chain's CDR3 is CAAEGGDSNYGYTF. The CDR3 coding sequence is TGCGCCGCCGAAGGGGGGGACTCCAACTATGGCTACACCTTC.

This clone was observed a single time. V gene TRBV2 combines with J gene TRBJ2-2, with 8 bases fitting TRBD1. CDR1 is SNHLY, CDR2 FYNNEI, per germline. V dropped 5 bases and J dropped 7; count of bases not matched to a gene: 6. The CDR3 spans 14 residues. CDR3 nucleotide sequence: TGTGCCAGCAGTACGGGACAGGATGGCGGGGAGCTGTTTTTT. Amino acids: CASSTGQDGGELFF. Complete variable domain (other parts from reference TRBV2 and TRBJ2-2): EPEVTQTPSHQVTQMGQEVILRCVPISNHLYFYWYRQILGQKVEFLVSFYNNEISEKSEIFDDQFSVERPDGSNFTLKIRSTKLEDSAMYFCASSTGQDGGELFFGEGSRLTVL.

V usage is TRBV5-8 and J usage is TRBJ1-5, with TRBD1 matching over 7 bases. The germline CDR1 and CDR2 sequences are SGHTS and YDEGEE. The length of the CDR3 is 15 residues. V shed 4 bases and J 3 bases; nucleotides not matched to a gene: 7. CDR3 coding DNA: TGTGCCAGCAGCCTCCAGGGGGTTTCCAATCAGCCCCAGCATTTT. Protein sequence: CASSLQGVSNQPQHF.

This chain connects TRBV27 to TRBJ1-2; D is possibly TRBD1 (5 bases). CDR1 is MNHEY, CDR2 SMNVEV, per germline (reference sequence). The CDR3 consists of 19 residues. V lost 2 bases and J 4 bases, leaving 26 bases between the germline ends. The chain's CDR3 is CASSLRVRQNPKDLYGYTF. CDR3 sequence (DNA): TGTGCCAGCAGTTTAAGGGTCCGACAGAACCCGAAGGACCTCTATGGCTACACCTTC.

The CDR3 DNA reads as TGTGCCAGCAGCCAATCCCTAGACCCGGAGTATTTT. This translates into CASSQSLDPEYF. This chain uses TRBV7-8 with TRBJ2-3, with no clear D. The CDR3 is 12 amino acids. The V gene lost 5 bases and the J gene lost 13 bases, with 16 bases spanning the gap. Germline V lookup: CDR1 SGHVS, CDR2 FQNEAQ. The variable domain in full, with the rest retrieved from reference TRBV7-8 and TRBJ2-3, is GAGVSQSPRYKVAKRGQDVALRCDPISGHVSLFWYQQALGQGPEFLTYFQNEAQLDKSGLPSDRFFAERPEGSVSTLKIQRTQQEDSAVYLCASSQSLDPEYFGPGTRLTVL.

The chain links TRBV5-4 to TRBJ2-7; 7 bases match TRBD1. Per germline, CDR1 SGHNT and CDR2 YYREEE (reference sequence). J was trimmed by 4 bases and V by 3 bases; bases with no gene match: 10. The CDR3 has 15 amino acids. The CDR3 nucleotides are TGTGCCAGCAGCTCTCCGGGACAGACAAAATACGAGCAGTACTTC. This codes for CASSSPGQTKYEQYF.

The chain combines TRBV5-1 with TRBJ1-4, with 10 bases aligning to TRBD1. V shed 4 bases, J shed 2 bases, and the junction held 5 bases outside the gene matches. The CDR3 spans 16 residues. Germline V gene data show CDR1 as SGHRS and CDR2 as YFSETQ. The CDR3: CASSLGQGRTNEKLFF. The CDR3 nucleotides are TGCGCCAGCAGCCTGGGACAGGGGAGGACTAATGAAAAACTGTTTTTT.

The genes are TRBV14 and TRBJ1-3; D perhaps matches TRBD1 (6 bases). Germline lookup yields CDR1 SGHDN and CDR2 FVKESK. The CDR3 runs 16 residues. Deletions cut 0 bases from V and 2 bases from J, with 11 bases between. The CDR3 bases are TGTGCCAGCAGCCAAGATCGGCCAGGGGCTGGAAACACCATATATTTT. It is translated as CASSQDRPGAGNTIYF.

The chain couples TRBV9 to TRBJ1-4; 7 bases align to TRBD1. This CDR3 has 13 amino acids. V lost 4 bases to trimming and J lost 7 bases; unmatched junction nucleotides: 4. Germline values: CDR1 SGDLS, CDR2 YYNGEE. The chain's CDR3 is CASSTTGFEKLFF. The DNA of the CDR3 is TGTGCCAGCAGCACGACAGGGTTTGAAAAACTGTTTTTT.

The chain uses TRBV4-1 and TRBJ1-1; 8 positions match TRBD1. The CDR3 contains 15 residues. Trimming took 4 bases from V and 5 from J; bases not matched to a gene: 9. The germline CDR1 and CDR2 sequences are MGHRA and YSYEKL. The CDR3 nucleotides are TGCGCCAGCAGCCCCGATCAGGGGGCAACAACTGAAGCTTTCTTT. Its translation: CASSPDQGATTEAFF.

This clone was detected many times. This chain connects TRBV7-6 to TRBJ2-1, with 12 bases aligning to TRBD2. Trimming removed 2 bases from V and 0 bases from J; junction bases left unmatched: 8. Looked up from germline, CDR1 is SGHVS and CDR2 is FNYEAQ. The CDR3 runs to 19 residues. The CDR3 loop reads CASSLSPSGGVSSYNEQFF. The CDR3 DNA is TGTGCCAGCAGCTTATCTCCTAGCGGGGGGGTGAGCTCCTACAATGAGCAGTTCTTC. The complete variable domain, with remaining parts taken from reference TRBV7-6 and TRBJ2-1, reads GAGVSQSPRYKVTKRGQDVALRCDPISGHVSLYWYRQALGQGPEFLTYFNYEAQQDKSGLPNDRFSAERPEGSISTLTIQRTEQRDSAMYRCASSLSPSGGVSSYNEQFFGPGTRLTVL.

The chain carries TRBV5-4 and TRBJ1-1; D is uncertain. The CDR3 is made up of 12 amino acids. Germline V lookup: CDR1 SGHNT, CDR2 YYREEE (reference sequence). The V end lost 4 bases, the J end lost 10 bases, and 14 bases lay between the germline ends. The CDR3: CASSTRVSRAFF. The CDR3 region has the DNA TGTGCCAGCAGCACTCGGGTTTCGCGAGCTTTCTTT.